These 25 T cell receptor beta chains share one sample of origin, sequenced in a study of CD4+ T cells in melanoma. TCRdb keeps only in-frame clones here, not all; method: immunoSEQ multiplex PCR. The sample yields 11,000 or so clones, roughly two thirds seen once. Sequencing used cells from a culture (not recorded whether cultured in vitro). The origin of the receptors is a human donor with melanoma.

By share, this clone counts as medium-sized. The rearrangement uses TRBV9 and TRBJ1-4; a possible D gene is TRBD1 (5 bases). The germline V and J ends were trimmed by 6 bases and 4 bases, with 13 bases remaining between them. CDR3 length: 14 residues. Germline lookup yields CDR1 SGDLS and CDR2 YYNGEE. The CDR3 DNA follows: TGTGCCAGCAACACCGGGACGGGTAATGAAAAACTGTTTTTT. It translates to CASNTGTGNEKLFF.

This clone was observed a few times. The J gene is TRBJ1-2, the V gene TRBV6-5; 8 positions agree with TRBD1. Germline trimming cut 5 bases from V and 8 bases from J; bases unmatched to any gene: 13. Germline CDR1 and CDR2: MNHEY and SVGAGI. This CDR3 is 15 amino acids long. CDR3: CASSPYGTGTRGYTF. In DNA, the CDR3 is TGTGCCAGCAGTCCCTACGGGACAGGTACTCGAGGCTACACCTTC.

The V and J genes are TRBV11-3 and TRBJ2-7, with D possibly matching TRBD2 (5 bases). The CDR3 runs to 15 residues. Germline V gives CDR1 SGHNT, CDR2 YENEEA. Between the trimmed V and J ends, which lost 0 bases and 2 bases, there was a span of 11 bases. This chain's CDR3 is CASSLDSSGTYEQYF. CDR3 DNA sequence: TGTGCCAGCAGCTTAGATAGTTCCGGGACCTACGAGCAGTACTTC.

This chain joins TRBV19 and TRBJ2-6, with D uncertain. CDR3 size: 15 residues. V dropped 1 base and J dropped 0 bases, with 4 bases sitting between them. Germline V gene sequence: CDR1 LNHDA, CDR2 SQIVND (reference sequence). CDR3 protein: CASSIAGSGANVLTF. The CDR3 coding sequence is TGTGCCAGTAGTATAGCCGGCTCTGGGGCCAACGTCCTGACTTTC. Combining the CDR3 with reference TRBV19 and TRBJ2-6 gives the whole variable domain DGGITQSPKYLFRKEGQNVTLSCEQNLNHDAMYWYRQDPGQGLRLIYYSQIVNDFQKGDIAEGYSVSREKKESFPLTVTSAQKNPTAFYLCASSIAGSGANVLTFGAGSRLTVL.

The V gene is TRBV27, the J gene TRBJ2-1; D might be TRBD2 (7 bases). Per germline, CDR1 MNHEY and CDR2 SMNVEV (reference sequence). Trimming pared 3 bases from V and 3 bases from J, leaving 21 bases between. This CDR3 comprises 18 residues. This CDR3 reads CASSLGGRQGPGYNEQFF. The CDR3, as DNA: TGTGCCAGCAGTTTGGGGGGGCGGCAGGGGCCCGGCTACAATGAGCAGTTCTTC.

This clone came up once. This chain uses TRBV2 with TRBJ2-3; 8 bases are a match to TRBD1. The trim removed 5 bases at V and 3 bases at J, leaving 16 bases unmatched. CDR1 and CDR2 (germline): SNHLY, FYNNEI. The length of the CDR3 is 18 residues. The CDR3 is CASSPSLWTGRGTDTQYF. For the CDR3, the DNA is TGTGCCAGCAGTCCGAGCTTATGGACAGGGAGAGGTACAGATACGCAGTATTTT.

The chain is built from TRBV5-5 and TRBJ1-6; D not certain. The CDR3 runs 15 residues. The V gene's germline CDR1 is SGHKS and CDR2 YYEKEE (reference sequence). V was clipped by 3 bases and J by 7 bases, with 14 bases between them. This CDR3 reads CASSSRLQSNSPLHF. The CDR3 DNA is TGTGCCAGCAGCTCTAGACTCCAGAGCAATTCACCCCTCCACTTT. Variable domain in full (rest from reference TRBV5-5 and TRBJ1-6): DAGVTQSPTHLIKTRGQQVTLRCSPISGHKSVSWYQQVLGQGPQFIFQYYEKEERGRGNFPDRFSARQFPNYSSELNVNALLLGDSALYLCASSSRLQSNSPLHFGNGTRLTVT.

The chain uses TRBV6-1 and TRBJ2-4; the D is unclear. Germline-derived CDR1 and CDR2 are MNHNS and SASEGT. Trimming cost V 2 bases and J 0 bases, with 11 bases left between them. The CDR3 spans 16 residues. CDR3 coding DNA: TGTGCCAGCAGTGAACAGGTCTCCCTAGCCAAAAACATTCAGTACTTC. Its translation is CASSEQVSLAKNIQYF.

The V gene is TRBV7-8, the J gene TRBJ2-5, with a tentative D call TRBD2 (7 bases). CDR3 length: 15 residues. With 6 bases removed from V and 1 base from J, the gap between germline ends came to 15 bases. Germline V gives CDR1 SGHVS, CDR2 FQNEAQ. In nucleotides, the CDR3 is TGTGCCAGCAGTAGGGGGAGGGGCAGCCAAGAGACCCAGTACTTC. Translation: CASSRGRGSQETQYF.

This clone is a singleton in its sample. This chain links TRBV6-6 with TRBJ1-1; D not certain. CDR1 and CDR2 from the germline V gene are MNHNY and SVGAGI (reference sequence). The CDR3 runs to 15 residues. Deletions cut 0 bases from V and 8 bases from J, with 16 bases between. This CDR3 reads CASSYSIGQILEAFF. The CDR3 bases are TGTGCCAGCAGTTACTCGATTGGGCAGATCCTGGAAGCTTTCTTT.

The V call is TRBV5-4, the J call TRBJ1-2, with unresolved D. The CDR3 spans 12 residues. Germline V gives CDR1 SGHNT, CDR2 YYREEE (reference sequence). Trimming shortened V by 1 base and J by 5 bases, and 6 bases separated the two germline ends. For the CDR3, the DNA is TGTGCCAGCAGCTTGACCGGATATGGCTACACCTTC. Residues: CASSLTGYGYTF.

The genes are TRBV25-1 and TRBJ2-1, with 10 bases that match TRBD2. Losses at the gene ends were 2 bases for V and 6 bases for J; bases not matched to a gene: 7. Germline V gene data show CDR1 as MGHDK and CDR2 as SYGVNS. The CDR3 sequence is 16 residues long. The CDR3 sequence: CASSESRERGGNEQFF. CDR3 bases: TGTGCCAGCAGTGAAAGTAGAGAGCGGGGGGGCAATGAGCAGTTCTTC.

In its sample, this clone was seen once. V gene TRBV2 combines with J gene TRBJ2-1; D unclear. Trimming took 5 bases from V and 4 from J, leaving 6 bases between them. In germline, CDR1 is SNHLY, CDR2 FYNNEI. The CDR3 is 12 residues long. This CDR3 is CASSLLYNEQFF. As DNA, the CDR3 is TGTGCCAGCAGTTTACTTTACAATGAGCAGTTCTTC.

The genes are TRBV2 and TRBJ1-1; weak D call: TRBD1 (5 bases). CDR3 size: 12 residues. Germline CDR1 SNHLY, CDR2 FYNNEI. V lost 9 bases to trimming and J lost 5 bases, with 13 bases between them. The CDR3 loop reads CASLRVSTEAFF. The CDR3 bases are TGTGCCAGTCTCAGGGTGTCGACTGAAGCTTTCTTT. Variable domain in full (rest from reference TRBV2 and TRBJ1-1): EPEVTQTPSHQVTQMGQEVILRCVPISNHLYFYWYRQILGQKVEFLVSFYNNEISEKSEIFDDQFSVERPDGSNFTLKIRSTKLEDSAMYFCASLRVSTEAFFGQGTRLTVV.

The J gene is TRBJ2-6, the V gene TRBV6-1, with 7 bases aligning to TRBD1. Looked up from germline, CDR1 is MNHNS and CDR2 is SASEGT. V was clipped by 6 bases and J by 2 bases; unmatched bases: 4. This CDR3 is 15 amino acids long. The CDR3 DNA is TGTGCCAGCAGGGAAACAGGGGCTGGGGCCAACGTCCTGACTTTC. Its protein product is CASRETGAGANVLTF.

The chain is built from TRBV10-1 and TRBJ1-4; 7 positions agree with TRBD1. CDR1 is WNHNN, CDR2 SYGVQD, per germline (reference sequence). This CDR3 spans 19 amino acids. Unmatched junction bases numbered 18, after V lost 4 bases and J lost 4 bases. Written as DNA, the CDR3 is TGCGCCAGCAGTGCAAAAATCCGGGGACAGCGCCCCGATAATGAAAAACTGTTTTTT. Encoded protein: CASSAKIRGQRPDNEKLFF.

The genes are TRBV4-1 and TRBJ2-3; 9 positions agree with TRBD2. The CDR3 consists of 16 residues. J gave up 2 bases and V 7 bases, and 10 bases lay outside the gene matches. Looked up from germline, CDR1 is MGHRA and CDR2 is YSYEKL. Here the CDR3 reads CASKRLADTSTDTQYF. The CDR3 DNA reads TGCGCCAGCAAAAGACTAGCGGACACTTCCACAGATACGCAGTATTTT.

This clone was detected once. V and J are TRBV30 and TRBJ2-2; possible D gene TRBD1, 5 bases. CDR1 GTSNPN and CDR2 SVGIG come from the germline V gene (reference sequence). The CDR3 covers 14 residues. The V end was cut by 5 bases, the J end by 6 bases, with 16 bases between. CDR3 residues: CAWGAGPAAGELFF. In DNA form, the CDR3 reads TGTGCCTGGGGGGCCGGACCGGCCGCCGGGGAGCTGTTTTTT. The whole variable domain, filled in from reference TRBV30 and TRBJ2-2, reads SQTIHQWPATLVQPVGSPLSLECTVEGTSNPNLYWYRQAAGRGLQLLFYSVGIGQISSEVPQNLSASRPQDRQFILSSKKLLLSDSGFYLCAWGAGPAAGELFFGEGSRLTVL.

V usage is TRBV19 and J usage is TRBJ2-1, with 9 nucleotides matching TRBD1. V lost 8 bases to trimming and J lost 6 bases; unmatched junction nucleotides: 11. Per germline, CDR1 LNHDA and CDR2 SQIVND (reference sequence). This CDR3 has 15 amino acids. As DNA, the CDR3 is TGTGCCAGTCAGCCCCGGGACAGGGTACGCAATGAGCAGTTCTTC. Its translation is CASQPRDRVRNEQFF.

CDR3 sequence: CASSSYLTPYEQYF. The CDR3 coding sequence is TGTGCCAGCAGCTCGTATCTAACCCCTTACGAGCAGTACTTC. This rearrangement joins TRBV7-3 to TRBJ2-7; D unresolved. V lost 4 bases and J 4 bases, leaving 14 bases between the germline ends. In germline, CDR1 is SGHTA, CDR2 FQGTGA. The CDR3 has 14 amino acids.

The chain joins TRBV6-1 to TRBJ2-7; D remains unclear. Trimming removed 3 bases at V and 6 bases at J, with 6 bases between. In germline, CDR1 is MNHNS, CDR2 SASEGT. The CDR3 has 11 amino acids. CDR3 loop: CASSDIIEQYF. The CDR3 DNA sequence: TGTGCCAGCAGTGACATCATCGAGCAGTACTTC.

The V call is TRBV19, the J call TRBJ1-6; 10 bases line up with TRBD1. This CDR3 is built from 19 residues. Losses at the gene ends were 1 base for V and 5 bases for J; bases not matched to a gene: 11. Germline V gene data show CDR1 as LNHDA and CDR2 as SQIVND (reference sequence). CDR3 sequence: CASSIAPPGQGVDNSPLHF. The CDR3 region has the DNA TGTGCCAGTAGTATAGCCCCCCCCGGACAGGGGGTCGATAATTCACCCCTCCACTTT.

The sample holds a few counts of this clone. The chain carries TRBV6-5 and TRBJ1-2; D not resolved. This CDR3 has 14 residues. Trimming pared 6 bases from V and 4 bases from J, leaving 15 bases between. Germline loops: CDR1 MNHEY, CDR2 SVGAGI. The CDR3 here is CASRTTDGGYGYTF. In nucleotides, the CDR3 is TGTGCCAGCAGGACCACGGACGGTGGCTATGGCTACACCTTC.

The V and J genes are TRBV27 and TRBJ2-6; D remains ambiguous. Per germline, CDR1 MNHEY and CDR2 SMNVEV (reference sequence). The CDR3 loop spans 18 amino acids. Trimming removed 3 bases at V and 1 base at J, with 16 bases between. CDR3 nucleotide sequence: TGTGCCAGCAGTTTGAAAGGGCGCCGGCAATCTGGGGCCAACGTCCTGACTTTC. Translated, it gives CASSLKGRRQSGANVLTF.

The genes are TRBV5-1 and TRBJ1-2; a weak D match, TRBD1 (6 bases). Trimming took off 0 bases at V and 8 bases at J, with 14 bases between the two ends. CDR3 length equals 14 residues. CDR1 and CDR2 from the germline V gene are SGHRS and YFSETQ. The CDR3: CASSLVGSQGGYTF. CDR3 bases: TGCGCCAGCAGCTTGGTGGGCAGTCAGGGGGGCTACACCTTC. Together with reference TRBV5-1 and TRBJ1-2, the CDR3 gives the full variable domain: KAGVTQTPRYLIKTRGQQVTLSCSPISGHRSVSWYQQTPGQGLQFLFEYFSETQRNKGNFPGRFSGRQFSNSRSEMNVSTLELGDSALYLCASSLVGSQGGYTFGSGTRLTVV.